This is a list of T cell receptor beta chains from one sample in a study of human T cells and chemical hapten exposure. One entry per CDR3 protein results from TCRdb running MiXCR on the 5' RACE reads. The data hold tens of thousands of distinct CDR3 sequences, with approximately 8% observed a single time. The receptors were sampled from a male donor in good health. CDR3s include the opening cysteine and the closing phenylalanine or tryptophan. Fields, in order: V gene, clone size, D gene, J gene, CDR3 DNA, CDR3 protein. D genes are given only for firm matches. The size entry is marked missing in some rows and otherwise reads once, few, many or a size class.

v_call: TRBV7-9
clone_size: -
d_call: -
j_call: TRBJ1-5
cdr3_nt: TGTGCCAGCAGCTTAACTGACCATCAGCCCCAGCATTTT
cdr3_aa: CASSLTDHQPQHF

v_call: TRBV7-2
clone_size: -
d_call: -
j_call: TRBJ1-1
cdr3_nt: TGTGCCAGCGGCTTAAATGCGGGGAACGGTGAAGCTTTCTTT
cdr3_aa: CASGLNAGNGEAFF

v_call: TRBV29-1
clone_size: many
d_call: TRBD2
j_call: TRBJ2-1
cdr3_nt: TGCAGCGTTGAATCCGAGCGGGGTCCCTACAATGAGCAGTTCTTC
cdr3_aa: CSVESERGPYNEQFF

v_call: TRBV12-3/TRBV12-4
clone_size: many
d_call: -
j_call: TRBJ2-6
cdr3_nt: TGTGCCAGCAGTCAGGACGCCTCCGGCAGCTCTGGGGCCAACGTCCTGACTTTC
cdr3_aa: CASSQDASGSSGANVLTF

v_call: TRBV29-1
clone_size: once
d_call: TRBD1
j_call: TRBJ2-3
cdr3_nt: TGCAGCGTTGAAGATTACAGGGGAGAAGATACGCAGTATTTT
cdr3_aa: CSVEDYRGEDTQYF

v_call: TRBV7-6
clone_size: many
d_call: -
j_call: TRBJ1-4
cdr3_nt: TGTGCCAGCAGCCCAGTTCCCGGACAGCTTAATGAAAAACTGTTTTTT
cdr3_aa: CASSPVPGQLNEKLFF

v_call: TRBV2
clone_size: many
d_call: -
j_call: TRBJ2-7
cdr3_nt: TGTGCCAGCAGTGAACGTCGGCGCGACTCCTACGAGCAGTACTTC
cdr3_aa: CASSERRRDSYEQYF

v_call: TRBV7-9
clone_size: -
d_call: TRBD1
j_call: TRBJ2-3
cdr3_nt: TGTGCCAGCAGCTCGAATGACAGGGACACAGATACGCGGTATTTT
cdr3_aa: CASSSNDRDTDTRYF

v_call: TRBV20-1
clone_size: -
d_call: -
j_call: TRBJ1-2
cdr3_nt: TGCAGTGCTTCCCCCCCGGGTGCCTATGGCTACACCTTC
cdr3_aa: CSASPPGAYGYTF

v_call: TRBV20-1
clone_size: many
d_call: TRBD1
j_call: TRBJ2-5
cdr3_nt: TGCAGTGCTAGCCGACAGGGACAAGAGACCCAGTACTTC
cdr3_aa: CSASRQGQETQYF

v_call: TRBV18
clone_size: -
d_call: -
j_call: TRBJ2-7
cdr3_nt: TGTGCCAGCTCACCAGGAGGGGGGGCCTCCTACGAGCAGTACTTC
cdr3_aa: CASSPGGGASYEQYF

v_call: TRBV10-2
clone_size: many
d_call: TRBD1
j_call: TRBJ1-1
cdr3_nt: TGCGCCAGCAGTGATTCGCGGACAGGTTTGAACACTGAAGCTTTCTTT
cdr3_aa: CASSDSRTGLNTEAFF

v_call: TRBV10-3
clone_size: medium-sized
d_call: -
j_call: TRBJ2-3
cdr3_nt: TGTGCCATCAGTGAGTCTAGTGGCGGTGTCACGCATACGCAGTATTTT
cdr3_aa: CAISESSGGVTHTQYF

v_call: TRBV10-3
clone_size: many
d_call: TRBD1
j_call: TRBJ2-7
cdr3_nt: TGTGCCATCAGTGTGGGACAGGGCACCTACGAGCAGTACTTC
cdr3_aa: CAISVGQGTYEQYF

v_call: TRBV5-1
clone_size: -
d_call: -
j_call: TRBJ2-1
cdr3_nt: TGCGCCAGCAGCTTGGGCGGGGTAGATGAGCAGTTCTTC
cdr3_aa: CASSLGGVDEQFF

v_call: TRBV29-1
clone_size: -
d_call: -
j_call: TRBJ2-1
cdr3_nt: TGCAGCGTTAGGACAGCCGACCGATCCTACAATGAGCAGTTCTTC
cdr3_aa: CSVRTADRSYNEQFF

v_call: TRBV9
clone_size: few
d_call: TRBD1
j_call: TRBJ1-1
cdr3_nt: TGTGCCAGCAGCGTTTCAACAGGGGAGGGCACTGAAGCTTTCTTT
cdr3_aa: CASSVSTGEGTEAFF

v_call: TRBV28
clone_size: many
d_call: TRBD2
j_call: TRBJ2-7
cdr3_nt: TGTGCCAGCAGTTCCCCCGGACTAGCGGGGGGGTACGAGCAGTACTTC
cdr3_aa: CASSSPGLAGGYEQYF

v_call: TRBV7-6
clone_size: many
d_call: TRBD1
j_call: TRBJ2-3
cdr3_nt: TGTGCCAGCAGCTTAATGTCAGGGGGCATAGGCGGCTCAGATACGCAGTATTTT
cdr3_aa: CASSLMSGGIGGSDTQYF

v_call: TRBV4-2
clone_size: many
d_call: TRBD1
j_call: TRBJ2-7
cdr3_nt: TGTGCCAGCAGCCAAGGCTCCGGGACAGATGCCTACGAGCAGTACTTC
cdr3_aa: CASSQGSGTDAYEQYF

v_call: TRBV18
clone_size: -
d_call: TRBD1
j_call: TRBJ1-1
cdr3_nt: TGTGCCAGCTCACCAGGGCAGGGGGCGCTTTGGACTGAAGCTTTCTTT
cdr3_aa: CASSPGQGALWTEAFF